Detailed here is one T cell receptor beta chain. Germline V gene data show CDR1 as SGHKS and CDR2 as YYEKEE (reference sequence). Trimming removed 9 bases from V and 3 bases from J, with 13 bases in between. The CDR3 spans 13 residues. These data come from a study of cytomegalovirus exposure and HLA in healthy donors. In the PCR, 60 Vbeta and 13 Jbeta primers were used. Generated by immunoSEQ multiplex PCR, the TCRdb table keeps only in-frame clones and is missing some. The sample holds about 190,000 clones, under 85% seen once. Sequenced input: PBMCs. V usage is TRBV5-5 and J usage is TRBJ2-1; the D is unclear. This sequence was found in a woman aged 18-30 years in good health and CMV-seronegative. The CDR3 DNA sequence: TGTGCCACAGAGGCGCCCAACTACAATGAGCAGTTCTTC. This translates into CATEAPNYNEQFF.